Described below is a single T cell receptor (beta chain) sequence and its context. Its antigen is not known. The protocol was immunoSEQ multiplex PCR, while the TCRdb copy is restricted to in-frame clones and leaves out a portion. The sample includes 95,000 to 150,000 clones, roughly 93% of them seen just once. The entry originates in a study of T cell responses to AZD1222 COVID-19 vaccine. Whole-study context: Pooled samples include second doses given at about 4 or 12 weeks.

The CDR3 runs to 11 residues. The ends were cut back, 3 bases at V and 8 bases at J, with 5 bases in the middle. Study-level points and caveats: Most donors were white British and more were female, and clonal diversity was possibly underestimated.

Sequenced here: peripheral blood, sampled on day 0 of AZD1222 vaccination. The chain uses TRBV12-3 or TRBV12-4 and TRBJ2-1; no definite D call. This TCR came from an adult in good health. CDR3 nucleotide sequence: TGTGCCAGCAGTTTGATGGATGAGCAGTTCTTC. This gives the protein CASSLMDEQFF.